A single sample is the source of the 6 T cell receptor beta chains below, sequenced in a study of blood T cell repertoires in COVID-19. Using immunoSEQ multiplex PCR, the repertoire was profiled, and TCRdb retains in-frame clones only, with some absent. Here the sample spans about 140,000 clones, about 87% being singletons. The sequenced sample consisted of peripheral blood. Receptor source: a human donor in a cohort sampled during active COVID-19.

J is TRBJ1-5 and V is TRBV7-8; 7 bases are a match to TRBD1. This CDR3 has 16 amino acids. Losses at the gene ends were 5 bases for V and 6 bases for J; bases not matched to a gene: 13. CDR1 SGHVS and CDR2 FQNEAQ come from the germline V gene. The CDR3 loop is CASSPGTVGTGQPQHF. The CDR3 DNA follows: TGTGCCAGCAGCCCCGGGACAGTGGGAACGGGTCAGCCCCAGCATTTT.

The chain carries TRBV7-2 and TRBJ1-2, with D hard to call. V was clipped by 1 base and J by 4 bases, with 16 bases between them. The CDR3 contains 16 residues. Germline-derived CDR1 and CDR2 are SGHTA and FQGNSA. DNA for the CDR3: TGTGCCAGCAGCTTAGAACGGAGCCCCAATTCCTATGGCTACACCTTC. It yields the protein CASSLERSPNSYGYTF.

This chain connects TRBV5-5 to TRBJ1-4; unclear D gene. The V end lost 5 bases, the J end lost 6 bases, and 14 bases lay between the germline ends. Per germline, CDR1 SGHKS and CDR2 YYEKEE (reference sequence). There are 14 residues in the CDR3. The CDR3 bases are TGTGCCAGCAGTTACCGGGGATGGGATGAAAAACTGTTTTTT. Translating it yields CASSYRGWDEKLFF.

This rearrangement joins TRBV7-6 to TRBJ2-5; 8 nucleotides agree with TRBD1. CDR1 is SGHVS and CDR2 is FNYEAQ in the germline V gene. The CDR3 length is 15 residues. V lost 4 bases, J lost 5 bases, and 9 bases stayed unmatched. CDR3 sequence (DNA): TGTGCCAGCAGCTCTTCTCAGGGGGCTTGGGAGACCCAGTACTTC. Amino acids: CASSSSQGAWETQYF.

This clone occurred once. V usage is TRBV19 and J usage is TRBJ2-6, with 9 bases identical to TRBD1. Germline V gene lookup returns CDR1 LNHDA and CDR2 SQIVND (reference sequence). J was trimmed by 2 bases and V by 8 bases; bases with no gene match: 10. The CDR3 sequence is 17 residues long. The CDR3 is CASPKQGALPGANVLTF. The CDR3 DNA reads TGTGCCAGTCCGAAACAGGGGGCGTTACCTGGGGCCAACGTCCTGACTTTC.

This CDR3 reads CASSLRRSSYEQYF. The CDR3 coding sequence is TGCGCCAGCAGCTTGAGACGGAGCTCCTACGAGCAGTACTTC. The V and J genes are TRBV5-1 and TRBJ2-7; D is ambiguous. Trimming cost V 1 base and J 0 bases, with 8 bases left between them. CDR1 is SGHRS, CDR2 YFSETQ, per germline. The length of the CDR3 is 14 residues.